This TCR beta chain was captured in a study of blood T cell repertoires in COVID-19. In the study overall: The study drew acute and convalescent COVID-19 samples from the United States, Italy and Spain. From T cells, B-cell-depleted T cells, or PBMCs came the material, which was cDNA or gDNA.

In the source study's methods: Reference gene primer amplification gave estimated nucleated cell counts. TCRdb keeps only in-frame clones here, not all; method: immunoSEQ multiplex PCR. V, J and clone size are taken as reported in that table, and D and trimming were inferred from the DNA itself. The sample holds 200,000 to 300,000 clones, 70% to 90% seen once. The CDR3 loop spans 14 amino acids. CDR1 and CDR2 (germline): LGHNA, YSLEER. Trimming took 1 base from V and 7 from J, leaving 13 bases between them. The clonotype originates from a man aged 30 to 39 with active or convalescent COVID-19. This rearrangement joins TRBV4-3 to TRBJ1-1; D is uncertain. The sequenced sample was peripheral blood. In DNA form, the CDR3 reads TGCGCCAGCAGCCAAGGATCAGGATCCGGTGAAGCTTTCTTT. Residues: CASSQGSGSGEAFF.